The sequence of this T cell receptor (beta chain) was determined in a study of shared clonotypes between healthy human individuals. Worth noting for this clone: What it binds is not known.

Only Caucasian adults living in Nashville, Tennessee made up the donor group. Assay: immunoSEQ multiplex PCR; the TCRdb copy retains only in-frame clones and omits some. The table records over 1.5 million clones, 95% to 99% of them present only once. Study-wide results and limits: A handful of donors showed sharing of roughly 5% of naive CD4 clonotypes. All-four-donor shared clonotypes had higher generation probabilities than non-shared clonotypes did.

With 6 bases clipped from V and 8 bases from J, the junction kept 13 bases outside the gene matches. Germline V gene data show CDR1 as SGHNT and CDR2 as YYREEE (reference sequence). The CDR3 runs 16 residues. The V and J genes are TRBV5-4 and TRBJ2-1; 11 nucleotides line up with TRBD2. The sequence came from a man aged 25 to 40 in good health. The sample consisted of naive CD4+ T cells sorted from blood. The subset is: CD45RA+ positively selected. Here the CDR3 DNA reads TGTGCCAGCACCTCGAGCCAGACTAGCGGGATCGATGAGCAGTTCTTC. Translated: CASTSSQTSGIDEQFF.